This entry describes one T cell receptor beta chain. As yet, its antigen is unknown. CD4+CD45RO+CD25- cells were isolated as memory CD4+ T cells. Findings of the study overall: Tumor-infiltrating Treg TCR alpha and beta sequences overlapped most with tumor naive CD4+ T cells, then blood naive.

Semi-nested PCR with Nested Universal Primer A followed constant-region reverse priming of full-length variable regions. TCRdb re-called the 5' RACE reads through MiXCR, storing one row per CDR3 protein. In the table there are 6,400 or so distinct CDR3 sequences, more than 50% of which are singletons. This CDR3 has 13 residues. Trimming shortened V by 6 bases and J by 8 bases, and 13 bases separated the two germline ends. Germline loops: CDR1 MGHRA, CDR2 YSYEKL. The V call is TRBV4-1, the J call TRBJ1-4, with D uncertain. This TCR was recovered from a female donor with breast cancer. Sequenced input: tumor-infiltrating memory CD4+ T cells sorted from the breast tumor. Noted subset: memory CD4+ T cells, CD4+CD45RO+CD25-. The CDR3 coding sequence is TGCGCCAGCAGTCGACTTCAGAAAGAAAAACTGTTTTTT. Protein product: CASSRLQKEKLFF.